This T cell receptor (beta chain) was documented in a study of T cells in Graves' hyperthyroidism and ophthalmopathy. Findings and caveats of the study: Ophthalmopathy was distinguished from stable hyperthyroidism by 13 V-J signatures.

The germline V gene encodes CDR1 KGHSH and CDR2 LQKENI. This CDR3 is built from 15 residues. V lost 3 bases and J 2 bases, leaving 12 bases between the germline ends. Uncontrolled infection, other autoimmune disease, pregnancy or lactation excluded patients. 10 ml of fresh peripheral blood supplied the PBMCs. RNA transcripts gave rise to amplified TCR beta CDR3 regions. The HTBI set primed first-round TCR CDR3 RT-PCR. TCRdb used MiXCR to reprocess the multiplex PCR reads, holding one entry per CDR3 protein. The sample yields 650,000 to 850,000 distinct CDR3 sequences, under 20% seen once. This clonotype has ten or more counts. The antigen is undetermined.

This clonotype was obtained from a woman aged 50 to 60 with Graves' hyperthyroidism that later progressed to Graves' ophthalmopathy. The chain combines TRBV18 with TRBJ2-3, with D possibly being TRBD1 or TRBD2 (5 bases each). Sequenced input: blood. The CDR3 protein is CASSPGQGDTDTQYF. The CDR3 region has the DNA TGTGCCAGCTCACCGGGTCAGGGAGACACAGATACGCAGTATTTT.